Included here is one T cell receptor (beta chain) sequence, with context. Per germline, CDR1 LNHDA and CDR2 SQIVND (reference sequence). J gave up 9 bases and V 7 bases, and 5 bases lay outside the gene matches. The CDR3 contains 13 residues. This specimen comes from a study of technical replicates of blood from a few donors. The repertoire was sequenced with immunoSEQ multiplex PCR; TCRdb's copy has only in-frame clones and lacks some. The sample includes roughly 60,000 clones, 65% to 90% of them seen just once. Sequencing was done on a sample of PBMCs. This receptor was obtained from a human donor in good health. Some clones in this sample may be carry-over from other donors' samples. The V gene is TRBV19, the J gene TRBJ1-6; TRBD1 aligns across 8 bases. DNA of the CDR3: TGTGCCAGTATGGGACAGGCGGTTTCACCCCTCCACTTT. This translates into CASMGQAVSPLHF.